Here is one T cell receptor beta chain with its context. Its specificity is not known. Germline V gene lookup returns CDR1 MDHEN and CDR2 SYDVKM. The CDR3 runs to 14 residues. Deletions cut 6 bases from V and 6 bases from J, with 18 bases between. The method was immunoSEQ multiplex PCR; TCRdb's version includes in-frame clones alone and lacks a portion of them. Here the sample spans 120,000 or so clones, 87% being singletons. The data belong to a study of T cell responses to AZD1222 COVID-19 vaccine. Study-wide background: Pooled samples include second doses given at about 4 or 12 weeks.

Study results and caveats: Among the donors, most were white British and more were female, and clonal diversity was possibly underestimated.

The clonotype comes from an adult in good health. The rearrangement links TRBV28 to TRBJ2-7; D gene unclear. Sample: peripheral blood, taken on day 0 of AZD1222 vaccination. The CDR3 nucleotides read TGTGCCAGCAGACCCGGGTCCTCATCCCGCGAGCAGTACTTC. This translates into CASRPGSSSREQYF.